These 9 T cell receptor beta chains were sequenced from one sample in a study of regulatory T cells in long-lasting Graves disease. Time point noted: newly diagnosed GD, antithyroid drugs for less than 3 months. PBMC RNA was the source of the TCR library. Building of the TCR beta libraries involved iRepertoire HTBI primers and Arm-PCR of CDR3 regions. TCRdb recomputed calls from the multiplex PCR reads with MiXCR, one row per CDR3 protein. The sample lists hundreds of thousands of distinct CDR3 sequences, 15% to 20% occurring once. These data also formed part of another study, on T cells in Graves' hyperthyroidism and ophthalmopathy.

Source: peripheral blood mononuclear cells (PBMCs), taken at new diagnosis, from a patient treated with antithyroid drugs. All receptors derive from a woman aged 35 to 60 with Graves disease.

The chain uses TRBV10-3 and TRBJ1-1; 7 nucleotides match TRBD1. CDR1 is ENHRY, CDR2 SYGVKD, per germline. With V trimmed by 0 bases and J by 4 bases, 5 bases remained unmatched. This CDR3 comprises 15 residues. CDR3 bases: TGTGCCATCAGTGAGTCGGTAGGGGGCACCACTGAAGCTTTCTTT. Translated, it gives CAISESVGGTTEAFF.

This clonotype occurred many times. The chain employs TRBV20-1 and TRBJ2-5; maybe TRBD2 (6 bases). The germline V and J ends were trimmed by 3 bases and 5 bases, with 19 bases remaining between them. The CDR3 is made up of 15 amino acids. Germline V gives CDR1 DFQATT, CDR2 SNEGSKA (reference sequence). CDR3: CSARGGFAGWETQYF. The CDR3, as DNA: TGCAGTGCTAGGGGAGGTTTTGCGGGGTGGGAGACCCAGTACTTC.

CDR3 nucleotides: TGCAGTGGAATTCGCCTTCGGATAGATACGCAGTATTTT. Translated, it gives CSGIRLRIDTQYF. The rearrangement links TRBV20-1 to TRBJ2-3; D gene unclear. Between the trimmed V and J ends, which lost 7 bases and 5 bases, there was a span of 16 bases. Per the germline V gene, CDR1 is DFQATT and CDR2 is SNEGSKA (reference sequence). There are 13 residues in the CDR3.

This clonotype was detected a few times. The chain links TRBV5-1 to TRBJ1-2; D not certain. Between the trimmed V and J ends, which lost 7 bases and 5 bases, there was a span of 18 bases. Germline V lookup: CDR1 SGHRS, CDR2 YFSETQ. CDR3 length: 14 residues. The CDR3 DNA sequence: TGCGCCAGCTCTGGGCTTGGTTCCGGGTATGGCTACACCTTC. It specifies CASSGLGSGYGYTF.

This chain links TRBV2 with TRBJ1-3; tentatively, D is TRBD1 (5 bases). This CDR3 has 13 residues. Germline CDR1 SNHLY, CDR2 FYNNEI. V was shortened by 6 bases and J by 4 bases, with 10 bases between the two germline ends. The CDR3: CASRREGGNTIYF. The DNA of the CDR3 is TGTGCCAGCAGGCGAGAGGGGGGAAACACCATATATTTT.

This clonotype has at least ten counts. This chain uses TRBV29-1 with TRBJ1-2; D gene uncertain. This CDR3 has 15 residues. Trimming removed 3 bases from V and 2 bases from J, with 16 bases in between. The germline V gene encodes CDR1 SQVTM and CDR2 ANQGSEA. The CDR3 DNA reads TGCAGCGTTGATCCACAACAGATCCCAAACTATGGCTACACCTTC. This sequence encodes CSVDPQQIPNYGYTF.

The chain's CDR3 is CASKQGAGWGNTEAFF. The DNA for the CDR3 is TGTGCCAGCAAACAGGGGGCGGGTTGGGGAAACACTGAAGCTTTCTTT. The gene calls are TRBV6-1 and TRBJ1-1, with 9 bases matching TRBD1. J lost 2 bases, V lost 7 bases, and 11 bases had no gene match. The CDR3 runs 16 residues. The germline V gene has CDR1 MNHNS and CDR2 SASEGT.

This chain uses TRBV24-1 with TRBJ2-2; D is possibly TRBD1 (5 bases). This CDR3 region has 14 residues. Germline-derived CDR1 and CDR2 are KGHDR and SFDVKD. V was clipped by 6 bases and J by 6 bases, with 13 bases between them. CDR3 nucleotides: TGTGCCACCAGTCTGGCAGGGCCGGCCGGGGAGCTGTTTTTT. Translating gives CATSLAGPAGELFF.

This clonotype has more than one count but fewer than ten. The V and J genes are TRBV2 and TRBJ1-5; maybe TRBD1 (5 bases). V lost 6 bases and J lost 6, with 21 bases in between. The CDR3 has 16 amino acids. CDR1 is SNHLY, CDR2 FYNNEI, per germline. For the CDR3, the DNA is TGTGCCAGCAGCGCGGGGGGGGGGAGGTTTAGTCAGCCCCAGCATTTT. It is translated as CASSAGGGRFSQPQHF.